The entry that follows covers one T cell receptor beta chain sequence. This sample was included in a study of cytomegalovirus exposure and HLA in healthy donors. The CDR3 length is 14 residues. Trimming took 9 bases from V and 1 from J; bases not matched to a gene: 7. From germline, CDR1 is MGHDK and CDR2 SYGVNS. Method: immunoSEQ multiplex PCR; TCRdb's copy keeps in-frame clones and lacks some. The sample shows some 240,000 clones, around 87% of them seen only once. The V and J genes are TRBV25-1 and TRBJ1-2; 8 bases map to TRBD1. The source is a woman aged 25 to 39 in good health and CMV-seropositive. The source material was PBMCs. The DNA of the CDR3 is TGTGCCAGGGACAGGGAGGCCTTTAACTATGGCTACACCTTC. The encoded protein is CARDREAFNYGYTF.